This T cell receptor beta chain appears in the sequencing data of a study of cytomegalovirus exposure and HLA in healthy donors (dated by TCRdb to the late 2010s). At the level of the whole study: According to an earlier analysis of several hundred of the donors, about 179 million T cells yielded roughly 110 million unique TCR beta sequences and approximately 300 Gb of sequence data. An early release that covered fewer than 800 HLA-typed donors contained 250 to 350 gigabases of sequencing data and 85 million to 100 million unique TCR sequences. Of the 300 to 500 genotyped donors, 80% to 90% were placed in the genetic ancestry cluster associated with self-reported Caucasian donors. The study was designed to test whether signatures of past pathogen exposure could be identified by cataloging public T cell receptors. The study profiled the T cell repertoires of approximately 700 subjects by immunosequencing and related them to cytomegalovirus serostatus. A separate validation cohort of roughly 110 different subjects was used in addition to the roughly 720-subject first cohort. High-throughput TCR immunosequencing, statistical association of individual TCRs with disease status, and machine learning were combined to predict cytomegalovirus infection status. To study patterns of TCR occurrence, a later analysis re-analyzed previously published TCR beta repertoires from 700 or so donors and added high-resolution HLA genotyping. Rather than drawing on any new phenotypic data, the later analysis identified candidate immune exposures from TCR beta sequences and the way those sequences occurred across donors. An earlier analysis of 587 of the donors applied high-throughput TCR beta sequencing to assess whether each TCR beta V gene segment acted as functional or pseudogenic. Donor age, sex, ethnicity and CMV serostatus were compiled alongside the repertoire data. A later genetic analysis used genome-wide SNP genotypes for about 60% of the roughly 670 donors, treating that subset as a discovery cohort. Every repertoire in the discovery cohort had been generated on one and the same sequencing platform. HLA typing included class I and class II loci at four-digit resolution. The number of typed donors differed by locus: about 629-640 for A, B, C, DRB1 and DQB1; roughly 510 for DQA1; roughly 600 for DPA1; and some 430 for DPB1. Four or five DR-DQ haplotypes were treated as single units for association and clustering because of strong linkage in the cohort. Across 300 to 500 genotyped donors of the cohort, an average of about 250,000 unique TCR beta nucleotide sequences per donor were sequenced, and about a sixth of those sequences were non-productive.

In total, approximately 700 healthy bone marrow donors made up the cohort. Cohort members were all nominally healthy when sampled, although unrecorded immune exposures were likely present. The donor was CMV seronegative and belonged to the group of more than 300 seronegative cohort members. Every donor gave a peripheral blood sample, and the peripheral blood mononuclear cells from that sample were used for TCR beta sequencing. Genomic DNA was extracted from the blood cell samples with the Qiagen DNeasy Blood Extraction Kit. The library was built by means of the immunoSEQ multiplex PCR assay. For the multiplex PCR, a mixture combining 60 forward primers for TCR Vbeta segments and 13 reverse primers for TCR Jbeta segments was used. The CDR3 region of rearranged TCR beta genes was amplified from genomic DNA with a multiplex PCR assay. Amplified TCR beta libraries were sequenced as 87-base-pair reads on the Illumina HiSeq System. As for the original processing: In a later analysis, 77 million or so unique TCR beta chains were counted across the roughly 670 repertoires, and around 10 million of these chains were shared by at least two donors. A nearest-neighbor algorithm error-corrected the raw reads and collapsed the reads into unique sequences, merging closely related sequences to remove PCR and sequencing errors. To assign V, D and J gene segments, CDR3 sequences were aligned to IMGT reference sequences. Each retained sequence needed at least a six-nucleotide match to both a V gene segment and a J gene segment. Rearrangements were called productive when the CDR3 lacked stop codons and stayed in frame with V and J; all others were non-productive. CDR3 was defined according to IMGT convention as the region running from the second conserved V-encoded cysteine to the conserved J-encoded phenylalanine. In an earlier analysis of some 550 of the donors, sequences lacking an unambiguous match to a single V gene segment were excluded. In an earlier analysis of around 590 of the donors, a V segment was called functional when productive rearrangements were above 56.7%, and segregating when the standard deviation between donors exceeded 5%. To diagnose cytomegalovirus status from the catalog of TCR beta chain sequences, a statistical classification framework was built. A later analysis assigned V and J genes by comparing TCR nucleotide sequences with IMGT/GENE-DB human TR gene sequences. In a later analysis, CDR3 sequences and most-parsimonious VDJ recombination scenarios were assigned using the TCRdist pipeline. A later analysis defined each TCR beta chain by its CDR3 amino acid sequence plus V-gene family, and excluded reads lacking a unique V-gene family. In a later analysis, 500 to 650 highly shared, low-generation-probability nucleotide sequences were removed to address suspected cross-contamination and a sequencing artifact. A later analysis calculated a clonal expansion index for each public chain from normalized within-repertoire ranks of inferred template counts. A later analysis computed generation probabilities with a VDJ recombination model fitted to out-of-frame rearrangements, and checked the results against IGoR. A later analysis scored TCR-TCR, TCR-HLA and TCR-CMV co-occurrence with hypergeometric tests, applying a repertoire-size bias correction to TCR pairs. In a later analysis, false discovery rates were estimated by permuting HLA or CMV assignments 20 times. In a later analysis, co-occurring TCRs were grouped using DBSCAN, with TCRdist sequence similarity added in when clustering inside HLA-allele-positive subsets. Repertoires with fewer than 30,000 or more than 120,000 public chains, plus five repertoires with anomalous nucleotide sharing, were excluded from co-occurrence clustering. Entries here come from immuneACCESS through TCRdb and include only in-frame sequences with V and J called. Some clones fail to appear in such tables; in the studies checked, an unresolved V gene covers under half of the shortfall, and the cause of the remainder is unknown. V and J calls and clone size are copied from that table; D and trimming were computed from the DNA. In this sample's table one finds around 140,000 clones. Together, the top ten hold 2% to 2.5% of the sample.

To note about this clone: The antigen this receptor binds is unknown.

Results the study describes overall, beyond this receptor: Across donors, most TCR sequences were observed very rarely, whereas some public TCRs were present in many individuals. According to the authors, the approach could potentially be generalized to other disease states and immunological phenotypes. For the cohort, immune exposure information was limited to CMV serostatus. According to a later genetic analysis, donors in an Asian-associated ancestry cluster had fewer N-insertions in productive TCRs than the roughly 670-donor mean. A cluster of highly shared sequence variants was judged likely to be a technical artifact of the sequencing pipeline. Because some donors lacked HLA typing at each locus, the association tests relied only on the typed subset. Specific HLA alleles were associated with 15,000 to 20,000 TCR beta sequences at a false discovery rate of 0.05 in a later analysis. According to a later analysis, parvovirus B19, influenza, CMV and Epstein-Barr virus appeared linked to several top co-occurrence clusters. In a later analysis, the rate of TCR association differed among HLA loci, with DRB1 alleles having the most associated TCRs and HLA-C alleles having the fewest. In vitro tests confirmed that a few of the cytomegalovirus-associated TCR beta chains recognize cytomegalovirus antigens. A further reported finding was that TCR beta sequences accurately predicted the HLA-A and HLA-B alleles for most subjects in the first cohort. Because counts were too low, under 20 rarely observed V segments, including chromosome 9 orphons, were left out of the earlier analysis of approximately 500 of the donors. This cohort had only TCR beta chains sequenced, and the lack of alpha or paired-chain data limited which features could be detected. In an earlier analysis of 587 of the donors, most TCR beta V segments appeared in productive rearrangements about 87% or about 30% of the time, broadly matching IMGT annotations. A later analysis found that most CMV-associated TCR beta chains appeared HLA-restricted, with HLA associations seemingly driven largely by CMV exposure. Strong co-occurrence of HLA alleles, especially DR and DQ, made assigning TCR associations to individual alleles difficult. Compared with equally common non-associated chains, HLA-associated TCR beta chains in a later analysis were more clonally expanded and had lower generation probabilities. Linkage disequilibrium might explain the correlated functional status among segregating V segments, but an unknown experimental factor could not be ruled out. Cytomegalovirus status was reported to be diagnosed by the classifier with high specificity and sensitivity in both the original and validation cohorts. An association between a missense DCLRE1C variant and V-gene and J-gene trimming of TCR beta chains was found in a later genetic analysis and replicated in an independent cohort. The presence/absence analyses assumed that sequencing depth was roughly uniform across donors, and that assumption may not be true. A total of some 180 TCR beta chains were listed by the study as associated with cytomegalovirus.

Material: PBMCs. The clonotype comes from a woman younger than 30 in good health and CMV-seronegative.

The nucleotide sequence reads TGTGCCTGGAGTCAAATCCGGACAGGGATCCACCGTTCTAATTCACCCCTCCACTTT. The translation is CAWSQIRTGIHRSNSPLHF. The rearranged segments are TRBV30 and TRBJ1-6, with 8 bases aligning to TRBD1. From its cysteine to its phenylalanine, the CDR3 spans 19 amino acids. The CDR3 DNA has 57 bases and is translated from base 1. Germline trimming: 2 bases from V, 6 bases from J; junction bases outside gene matches: 18. The germline V gene (reference sequence) supplies CDR1 GTSNPN and CDR2 SVGIG.